This T cell receptor (beta chain) was identified in a study of beta chain features in type 1 diabetes. About 116 mL of blood, on average, came from one heparinised draw per donor. As every portion of the isolated RNA was reverse transcribed, the sequencing read expressed TCRB transcripts. Naive, central memory and regulatory T cell samples averaged roughly 3.6 million reads. Clones were sequenced by immunoSEQ multiplex PCR, and TCRdb holds only the in-frame ones, with some missing. The repertoire includes fewer than 500,000 clones, about 15% of them detected once, and roughly 0.033% sits in the top ten. Regarding this clone: Its specificity is unknown.

CDR1 and CDR2 from the germline V gene are MNHEY and SMNVEV (reference sequence). Trimming removed 5 bases from V and 0 bases from J; junction bases left unmatched: 5. The CDR3 length is 15 residues. Study outcomes and limitations: An over-representation of cells with high TCR expression could result from cDNA sequencing. Moderate yet significant TCRB CDR3 shortening was seen in Type 1 diabetes patients in all four CD4+ subsets.

The chain combines TRBV27 with TRBJ2-7; 9 nucleotides agree with TRBD1. This receptor was identified in a man aged 25 to 40 in good health. The sample was naive CD4+ T cells from blood. The CDR3 loop is CASSRDRVSSYEQYF. The DNA for the CDR3 is TGTGCCAGCAGTAGGGACAGGGTTAGCTCCTACGAGCAGTACTTC.